A selection of T cell receptor beta chains follows, all from one sample in a study of T cells in tumors after PD-1 blockade. Measured with immunoSEQ multiplex PCR; TCRdb has only the in-frame clones, and not every one. The data contain approximately 3,800 clones, roughly 60% of them singletons. This sample comprised tumor tissue, obtained after anti-PD-1 treatment. The receptors here all came from a human donor with cutaneous squamous cell carcinoma. The CDR3 runs from the conserved cysteine through the conserved F or W. The D gene is left open where the match is weak. Some rows have no size entry. The others give once, few or many, or a class for an expanded clone.

DNA: TGTGCCAGCAGTTGGGGAGGGGAGCTGTTTTTT
CDR3: CASSWGGELFF
J: TRBJ2-2
D: .
V: TRBV2
size: .

DNA: TGTGCCAGCAGTTACGGGGACAGAGAAAACTATGGCTACACCTTC
CDR3: CASSYGDRENYGYTF
J: TRBJ1-2
D: TRBD1
V: TRBV6-5
size: .

DNA: TGTGCCAGCAGCTCGACGGGAAAAACCTACAATGAGCAGTTCTTC
CDR3: CASSSTGKTYNEQFF
J: TRBJ2-1
D: .
V: TRBV2
size: once

DNA: TGTGCCAGCAGCCAAGATCCCCAGGGGCTCTATGGCTACACCTTC
CDR3: CASSQDPQGLYGYTF
J: TRBJ1-2
D: .
V: TRBV3-1/TRBV3-2
size: .

DNA: TGTGCCAGCAAACGAGTGGGTTTTGGCCCCCAGCATTTT
CDR3: CASKRVGFGPQHF
J: TRBJ1-5
D: .
V: TRBV21-1
size: medium-sized

DNA: TGTGCCAGCAGTGAAGGACAGGGCTGGTTCTCTGGGGCCAACGTCCTGACTTTC
CDR3: CASSEGQGWFSGANVLTF
J: TRBJ2-6
D: TRBD1
V: TRBV6-1
size: .

DNA: TGCGCCAGCAGCTCCGGGACAGGGGAAGAAAAACTGTTTTTT
CDR3: CASSSGTGEEKLFF
J: TRBJ1-4
D: TRBD1
V: TRBV5-1
size: .

DNA: TGTGCCTCAGCCGCCGTCATCTCTGGAAACACCATATATTTT
CDR3: CASAAVISGNTIYF
J: TRBJ1-3
D: .
V: TRBV19
size: few

DNA: TGTGCCAGCAGTATGAGGGGGGACTATGGCTACACCTTC
CDR3: CASSMRGDYGYTF
J: TRBJ1-2
D: .
V: TRBV27
size: once

DNA: TGTGCCAGCAGTGAACAGAAAGGACGGGTGAACACTGAAGCTTTCTTT
CDR3: CASSEQKGRVNTEAFF
J: TRBJ1-1
D: .
V: TRBV6-1
size: .

DNA: TGTGCCAGCAGCGTCTATGGGACTAGCGGAAGCACAGATACGCAGTATTTT
CDR3: CASSVYGTSGSTDTQYF
J: TRBJ2-3
D: TRBD2
V: TRBV9
size: .

DNA: TGTGCCAGCAGTTCTCAAGAGGGCTCCAACGTCCTGACTTTC
CDR3: CASSSQEGSNVLTF
J: TRBJ2-6
D: .
V: TRBV6-5
size: .

DNA: TGTGCCAGCAGTTACCTTGGAAGGGGGAACGAGCAGTACTTC
CDR3: CASSYLGRGNEQYF
J: TRBJ2-7
D: .
V: TRBV6-5
size: .

DNA: TGTGCCAGCAGCTCGTTGAGGTGGAGCGGGACGCACAATTTTGGTGGGAGCAATCAGCCCCAGCATTTT
CDR3: CASSSLRWSGTHNFGGSNQPQHF
J: TRBJ1-5
D: .
V: TRBV9
size: .

DNA: TGCAGTGCTACTCAAGAGACCCAGTACTTC
CDR3: CSATQETQYF
J: TRBJ2-5
D: .
V: TRBV20-1
size: .

DNA: TGTGCCAGTAGTATCGTCGGACAGGGGGCCTATGGCTACACCTTC
CDR3: CASSIVGQGAYGYTF
J: TRBJ1-2
D: TRBD1
V: TRBV19
size: .

DNA: TGTGCCAGCAGTGAAGATTGGGGGACTTTCTCCTACGAGCAGTACTTC
CDR3: CASSEDWGTFSYEQYF
J: TRBJ2-7
D: .
V: TRBV6-1
size: .

DNA: TGTGCCAGCAGTGACGACCGGGACGGCAATTCACCCCTCCACTTT
CDR3: CASSDDRDGNSPLHF
J: TRBJ1-6
D: .
V: TRBV2
size: .

DNA: TGTGCCAGCAGCCAAGTAATAGGGTCGTACGAGCAGTACTTC
CDR3: CASSQVIGSYEQYF
J: TRBJ2-7
D: .
V: TRBV14
size: medium-sized

DNA: TGCGCCGGCACCCACGTTTTGAGAACCCCGTGGGATGAGCAGTTCTTC
CDR3: CAGTHVLRTPWDEQFF
J: TRBJ2-1
D: .
V: TRBV10-2
size: once

DNA: TGTGCCAGCAGCGTTCAGGGGGGGACCCAGTACTTC
CDR3: CASSVQGGTQYF
J: TRBJ2-5
D: .
V: TRBV9
size: .

DNA: TGTGCCAGCAGAATTAGCGGGGGTAGCTCCTACGAGCAGTACTTC
CDR3: CASRISGGSSYEQYF
J: TRBJ2-7
D: TRBD2
V: TRBV28
size: .

DNA: TGTGCCAGCCACAGGGGGCGGGAGGGCTACACCTTC
CDR3: CASHRGREGYTF
J: TRBJ1-2
D: TRBD1
V: TRBV6-5
size: medium-sized

DNA: TGCGCCAGCAGCTGGGGACAGGGGAACACTGAAGCTTTCTTT
CDR3: CASSWGQGNTEAFF
J: TRBJ1-1
D: TRBD1
V: TRBV5-1
size: .

DNA: TGTGCCACCAGCAGAGGGGGACGGCTTAATCAGCCCCAGCATTTT
CDR3: CATSRGGRLNQPQHF
J: TRBJ1-5
D: .
V: TRBV15
size: few

DNA: TGTGCCAGCAGCTCGACAGGGGGCCCCTACAATGAGCAGTTCTTC
CDR3: CASSSTGGPYNEQFF
J: TRBJ2-1
D: TRBD1
V: TRBV5-5
size: .

DNA: TGCGCCAGCAGCCAAGGGCCCCAGCGGGGAGTGGCAGAGACCCAGTACTTC
CDR3: CASSQGPQRGVAETQYF
J: TRBJ2-5
D: TRBD2
V: TRBV4-1
size: .

DNA: TGTGCCAGCAGCGTAGCTGTCGGGACCTACGAGCAGTACTTC
CDR3: CASSVAVGTYEQYF
J: TRBJ2-7
D: .
V: TRBV9
size: .

DNA: TGTGCCAGCAGTGAGATAAGGGGCGGCACTGAAGCTTTCTTT
CDR3: CASSEIRGGTEAFF
J: TRBJ1-1
D: .
V: TRBV2
size: .

DNA: TGTGCCAGCAGCCGGGAAAGCAATCAGCCCCAGCATTTT
CDR3: CASSRESNQPQHF
J: TRBJ1-5
D: .
V: TRBV11-1
size: few

DNA: TGTGCCAGCAGTGACGCGCTAGCGGGGGGGCCAGATACGCAGTATTTT
CDR3: CASSDALAGGPDTQYF
J: TRBJ2-3
D: TRBD2
V: TRBV2
size: few

DNA: TGTGCCAGCAGCGAAATGGGGGGGCTGGAGACCCAGTACTTC
CDR3: CASSEMGGLETQYF
J: TRBJ2-5
D: .
V: TRBV9
size: once

DNA: TGTGCCAGCAGCGAAACAGGGGGTAATCAGCCCCAGCATTTT
CDR3: CASSETGGNQPQHF
J: TRBJ1-5
D: TRBD1
V: TRBV2
size: .

DNA: TGTGCCAGCAGCGAACTACAGGGACTAGTGGGCGATGAGCAGTTCTTC
CDR3: CASSELQGLVGDEQFF
J: TRBJ2-1
D: TRBD2
V: TRBV9
size: few

DNA: TGTGCCAGCAGGTCGGGGGGGGGCTCTGGAAACACCATATATTTT
CDR3: CASRSGGGSGNTIYF
J: TRBJ1-3
D: .
V: TRBV6-5
size: .

DNA: TGTGCCAGCAGTGAGCAGCTCCAGGGCGGCCCCCAGCATTTT
CDR3: CASSEQLQGGPQHF
J: TRBJ1-5
D: .
V: TRBV2
size: few

DNA: TGTGCCAGCAGCCAAGATCAGGGGACGGGAGAGACCCAGTACTTC
CDR3: CASSQDQGTGETQYF
J: TRBJ2-5
D: .
V: TRBV3-1/TRBV3-2
size: .

DNA: TGTGCCAGCAGCCCTGGAGAGACCCAGTACTTC
CDR3: CASSPGETQYF
J: TRBJ2-5
D: .
V: TRBV5-4
size: .

DNA: TGCAGCGTAGACAGGGTAGGAACAAATACGCAGTATTTT
CDR3: CSVDRVGTNTQYF
J: TRBJ2-3
D: TRBD1
V: TRBV29-1
size: .

DNA: TGTGCCAGCAGCACAAAAGGACAGGGGGTGGATCAGCCCCAGCATTTT
CDR3: CASSTKGQGVDQPQHF
J: TRBJ1-5
D: TRBD1
V: TRBV5-6
size: .

DNA: TGTGCCAGTAGCCCTCGGACAGGGGGCGCGGGCGGCAATCAGCCCCAGCATTTT
CDR3: CASSPRTGGAGGNQPQHF
J: TRBJ1-5
D: TRBD1
V: TRBV19
size: .

DNA: TGTGCCAGCAGTCCACGACCCACAGATACGCAGTATTTT
CDR3: CASSPRPTDTQYF
J: TRBJ2-3
D: .
V: TRBV28
size: .

DNA: TGCGCCAGCAGCCACTCCGGGACTAGCGGTTCCTACGAGCAGTACTTC
CDR3: CASSHSGTSGSYEQYF
J: TRBJ2-7
D: TRBD2
V: TRBV4-1
size: medium-sized

DNA: TGTGCCAGCAGCGTAGCTGACGGGAGCTCCTACAATGAGCAGTTCTTC
CDR3: CASSVADGSSYNEQFF
J: TRBJ2-1
D: .
V: TRBV9
size: medium-sized

DNA: TGTGCCAGCAGTTTTTACCCTTATCCCCAGTACTTC
CDR3: CASSFYPYPQYF
J: TRBJ2-7
D: .
V: TRBV28
size: .